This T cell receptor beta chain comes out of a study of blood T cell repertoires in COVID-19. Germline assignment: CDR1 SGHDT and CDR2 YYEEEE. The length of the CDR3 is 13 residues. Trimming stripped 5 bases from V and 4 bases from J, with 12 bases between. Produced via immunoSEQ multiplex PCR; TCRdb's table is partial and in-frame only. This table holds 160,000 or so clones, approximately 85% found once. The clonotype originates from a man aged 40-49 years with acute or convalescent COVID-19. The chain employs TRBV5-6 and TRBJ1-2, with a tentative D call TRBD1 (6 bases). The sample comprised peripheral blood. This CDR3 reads CASSSGHVYGYTF. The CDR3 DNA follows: TGTGCCAGCAGTTCGGGACACGTCTATGGCTACACCTTC.